One and the same sample provided the 27 T cell receptor beta chains below, sequenced in a study of GPR56 and killer-like receptors on CD4 memory cells. FACS enrichment separated five CD4+ populations based on killer cell lectin-like receptor and GPR56 expression. TCRdb re-called the reads and catalogs CDR3 proteins one per entry, DNA excluded. This table lists around 2,500 distinct CDR3 sequences. Sequencing was performed on memory CD4+ T cells from blood. These receptor sequences come from a human donor in good health.

The rearrangement uses TRBV29-1 and TRBJ1-3; TCRdb outputs TRBD1, but without DNA this stays unchecked. Germline CDR1 is SQVTM and CDR2 is ANQGSEA. CDR3 length: 16 residues. This chain's CDR3 is CSVEDLGQGKGNTIYF.

The chain couples TRBV9 to TRBJ1-1; TCRdb gives TRBD1 as the D gene, but with no DNA this cannot be confirmed. Germline V lookup: CDR1 SGDLS, CDR2 YYNGEE. The CDR3 totals 15 residues. The CDR3 reads CASSVGPGQGAEAFF.

By frequency, this clonotype registers medium-sized. The CDR3: CASSLNSAGDEKLFF. V is TRBV27 and J is TRBJ1-4. Germline values: CDR1 MNHEY, CDR2 SMNVEV (reference sequence). This CDR3 has 15 amino acids. Full variable domain (remainder filled in from reference TRBV27 and TRBJ1-4): EAQVTQNPRYLITVTGKKLTVTCSQNMNHEYMSWYRQDPGLGLRQIYYSMNVEVTDKGDVPEGYKVSRKEKRNFPLILESPSPNQTSLYFCASSLNSAGDEKLFFGSGTQLSVL.

Its frequency marks this clonotype as medium-sized. The chain carries TRBV30 and TRBJ1-5; TCRdb indicates TRBD1, and absent DNA this call remains unverified. Per germline, CDR1 GTSNPN and CDR2 SVGIG (reference sequence). The CDR3 sequence is 14 residues long. The CDR3 reads CAWNLGTSNQPQHF.

The chain is built from TRBV18 and TRBJ2-7; TCRdb's D call of TRBD2 is untestable without DNA. Looked up from germline, CDR1 is KGHSH and CDR2 is LQKENI. This CDR3 region has 12 residues. The CDR3 reads CASSPRRDEQYF.

The chain links TRBV3-1 to TRBJ2-5; TCRdb indicates TRBD2, and absent DNA this call remains unverified. Germline values: CDR1 LGHDT, CDR2 YNNKEL (reference sequence). CDR3 length equals 15 residues. CDR3 sequence: CASSPDSGTQETQYF.

This clonotype registers medium-sized by frequency. This rearrangement joins TRBV19 to TRBJ2-4; as DNA is missing, the TRBD1 call by TCRdb cannot be tested. Germline V CDR1 and CDR2: LNHDA, SQIVND (reference sequence). CDR3 size: 17 residues. The CDR3 spells CASSPPGTLTAKNIQYF.

The chain recombines TRBV11-2 with TRBJ1-1. Germline-derived CDR1 and CDR2 are SGHAT and FQNNGV. The CDR3 length is 15 residues. The CDR3: CASSGRWGPNTEAFF.

This clonotype is deemed medium-sized by its frequency. The chain links TRBV28 to TRBJ2-1; no DNA is available, so the TRBD1 call from TCRdb remains unchecked. CDR3 length equals 15 residues. Germline V gene sequence: CDR1 MDHEN, CDR2 SYDVKM. The CDR3 sequence is CASRLAAPGYNEQFF. Based on the CDR3 plus reference TRBV28 and TRBJ2-1, the full variable domain is DVKVTQSSRYLVKRTGEKVFLECVQDMDHENMFWYRQDPGLGLRLIYFSYDVKMKEKGDIPEGYSVSREKKERFSLILESASTNQTSMYLCASRLAAPGYNEQFFGPGTRLTVL.

The chain employs TRBV4-2 and TRBJ2-3; TCRdb's D call, TRBD2, is unchecked because there is no DNA. The CDR3 length is 14 residues. The germline V gene has CDR1 LGHNA and CDR2 YNFKEQ. The CDR3 here is CASSLEREGNTQYF.

This clonotype registers medium-sized by frequency. The CDR3 region is CAWSVGWLAKNIQYF. The rearrangement links TRBV30 to TRBJ2-4. The CDR3 runs to 15 residues. Looked up from germline, CDR1 is GTSNPN and CDR2 is SVGIG (reference sequence).

The gene calls are TRBV4-1 and TRBJ2-1; lacking DNA, the TRBD1 call made by TCRdb goes unchecked. The germline CDR1 and CDR2 sequences are MGHRA and YSYEKL. There are 15 residues in the CDR3. CDR3 loop: CASSQDRQTANEQFF.

The chain combines TRBV29-1 with TRBJ2-6; no DNA is available, so the TRBD1 call from TCRdb remains unchecked. CDR1 is SQVTM, CDR2 ANQGSEA, per germline. This CDR3 has 14 residues. The CDR3 spells CVAARGRGANVLTF. The complete variable domain, with remaining parts taken from reference TRBV29-1 and TRBJ2-6, reads SAVISQKPSRDICQRGTSLTIQCQVDSQVTMMFWYRQQPGQSLTLIATANQGSEATYESGFVIDKFPISRPNLTFSTLTVSNMSPEDSSIYLCVAARGRGANVLTFGAGSRLTVL.

The rearrangement links TRBV7-9 to TRBJ2-6. CDR3 size: 19 residues. The germline CDR1 and CDR2 sequences are SEHNR and FQNEAQ (reference sequence). CDR3 in amino acids: CASSLAVAGVSSGANVLTF.

This clonotype is deemed large by its frequency. The chain joins TRBV6-5 to TRBJ1-2; there is no DNA to check the TCRdb D call of TRBD1. Germline CDR1 MNHEY, CDR2 SVGAGI. The CDR3 length is 13 residues. CDR3 residues: CASRGQPNYGYTF.

This clonotype is labeled medium-sized based on frequency. The V gene is TRBV18, the J gene TRBJ1-2. Per germline, CDR1 KGHSH and CDR2 LQKENI. This CDR3 is 12 amino acids long. CDR3 in amino acids: CASSPGDYGYTF. The full variable domain, with the rest looked up from reference TRBV18 and TRBJ1-2, is NAGVMQNPRHLVRRRGQEARLRCSPMKGHSHVYWYRQLPEEGLKFMVYLQKENIIDESGMPKERFSAEFPKEGPSILRIQQVVRGDSAAYFCASSPGDYGYTFGSGTRLTVV.

Frequency places this clonotype as medium-sized (0.01 to 0.1%). The V gene is TRBV6-2 or TRBV6-3, the J gene TRBJ2-5; TCRdb's D gene call, TRBD1, goes unchecked for lack of DNA. Germline V lookup: CDR1 MNHEY, CDR2 SVGEGT. This CDR3 spans 15 amino acids. The CDR3 loop reads CASRLRVDSQETQYF.

The J gene is TRBJ2-7, the V gene TRBV20-1; without DNA, the TCRdb call of TRBD2 cannot be checked. Germline assignment: CDR1 DFQATT and CDR2 SNEGSKA (reference sequence). There are 16 residues in the CDR3. The CDR3 protein is CSALTSGRFSSYEQYF.

This clonotype is classed as large by frequency. The chain joins TRBV19 to TRBJ1-6. CDR3 length equals 13 residues. Germline CDR1 LNHDA, CDR2 SQIVND (reference sequence). The CDR3: CASSIGVGSPLHF. Combining the CDR3 with reference TRBV19 and TRBJ1-6 gives the whole variable domain DGGITQSPKYLFRKEGQNVTLSCEQNLNHDAMYWYRQDPGQGLRLIYYSQIVNDFQKGDIAEGYSVSREKKESFPLTVTSAQKNPTAFYLCASSIGVGSPLHFGNGTRLTVT.

The rearrangement uses TRBV12-3 or TRBV12-4 and TRBJ2-7; TCRdb's D call of TRBD1 is untestable without DNA. The CDR3 runs 13 residues. CDR3 sequence: CASSFRGHYEQYF.

The chain links TRBV28 to TRBJ1-3; without DNA, the TCRdb call of TRBD1 cannot be checked. The CDR3 is 12 amino acids. Germline V gene sequence: CDR1 MDHEN, CDR2 SYDVKM. CDR3 amino acids: CASRSPPNTIYF.

Frequency places this clonotype as large (0.1 to 1%). This chain links TRBV27 with TRBJ2-1. The germline V gene has CDR1 MNHEY and CDR2 SMNVEV (reference sequence). The CDR3 is made up of 13 amino acids. CDR3 sequence: CASSIIGYNEQFF.

In terms of frequency, this clonotype is large. The chain is built from TRBV6-1 and TRBJ2-1; TCRdb gives TRBD2 as the D gene, but with no DNA this cannot be confirmed. Germline-derived CDR1 and CDR2 are MNHNS and SASEGT. CDR3 length equals 14 residues. The CDR3 spells CASRTSGAYNEQFF.

Judged by frequency, this clonotype is medium-sized. The rearrangement uses TRBV30 and TRBJ2-5; TCRdb lists TRBD1, though no DNA is available to test this call. Germline loops: CDR1 GTSNPN, CDR2 SVGIG (reference sequence). The CDR3 is made up of 14 amino acids. This CDR3 reads CAWSIGGGQETQYF.

This clonotype is classed as medium-sized by frequency. This chain's CDR3 is CASSSRLAGYEQYF. The chain employs TRBV7-2 and TRBJ2-7; the D call from TCRdb, TRBD2, cannot be confirmed without DNA. Germline V CDR1 and CDR2: SGHTA, FQGNSA. The CDR3 has 14 amino acids.

The chain employs TRBV7-9 and TRBJ2-5; the D call of TRBD1 rests on TCRdb alone, since no DNA is present to check it. The germline V gene encodes CDR1 SEHNR and CDR2 FQNEAQ (reference sequence). There are 15 residues in the CDR3. The CDR3 spells CASKPPLGGQETQYF.

The chain's CDR3 is CASVWGSNQPQHF. This sequence joins TRBV12-3 or TRBV12-4 and TRBJ1-5; TCRdb outputs TRBD1, but without DNA this stays unchecked. This CDR3 comprises 13 residues.